Listed below are T cell receptor beta chains from one sample, sequenced in a study of PD-1 blockade in classical Hodgkin lymphoma. The protocol was immunoSEQ multiplex PCR, while the TCRdb copy is restricted to in-frame clones and leaves out a portion. The repertoire holds around 50,000 clones, about 75% seen once, with 10% to 15% in the top ten. Source: peripheral blood mononuclear cells (PBMCs), taken before the fourth cycle of nivolumab. The receptors shown here come from a human donor with classical Hodgkin lymphoma. Both conserved end residues are trimmed from each CDR3.

CDR3 protein,J gene,V gene,CDR3 length
ASTTPSSYQETQY,TRBJ2-5,TRBV5-1,13
ASTRGFNNEQF,TRBJ2-1,TRBV19,11
ASSQEASISGANVLT,TRBJ2-6,TRBV4-1,15
ASSLPGQFGYT,TRBJ1-2,TRBV28,11
ASSQPLRGEQF,TRBJ2-1,TRBV14,11
ASSHRGENTEAF,TRBJ1-1,TRBV7-9,12
ASSLGLAGGTETQY,TRBJ2-5,TRBV11-2,14
ASSDYPPSGLQETQY,TRBJ2-5,TRBV25-1,15
ASSVEGTGSYEQY,TRBJ2-7,TRBV9,13
ASSSFGGARDEQY,TRBJ2-7,TRBV5-1,13
ASSQGQDYGYT,TRBJ1-2,TRBV4-1,11
ASSLLAEDSYEQY,TRBJ2-7,TRBV28,13
ASSTTGRVSYEQY,TRBJ2-7,TRBV6-1,13
ASSQGVADTQY,TRBJ2-3,TRBV4-2,11
AWSEYGYT,TRBJ1-2,TRBV30,8
ASSLGLANYEQY,TRBJ2-7,TRBV4-1,12
ASSYSQGGYEQY,TRBJ2-7,TRBV6-5,12
ASSNIGTENTEAF,TRBJ1-1,TRBV5-4,13
ASSHFGIVNTEAF,TRBJ1-1,TRBV23-1,13
ASRRTGGRNQPQH,TRBJ1-5,TRBV27,13
ASSSGLQPQH,TRBJ1-5,TRBV19,10
ASSLSLARSRWTQY,TRBJ2-3,TRBV7-2,14
ASSPQPAGGGMSGYT,TRBJ1-2,TRBV9,15
ASSSGQGYEQY,TRBJ2-7,TRBV28,11
ASSMTSGSTDTQY,TRBJ2-3,TRBV19,13
ASSLLRTRYGYT,TRBJ1-2,TRBV28,12
ASRSTGINTGELF,TRBJ2-2,TRBV28,13
ASSHVPRVFTEAF,TRBJ1-1,TRBV4-2,13
ASRERGYT,TRBJ1-2,TRBV5-6,8